The subject of this entry is one TCR beta chain. Its matching antigen is unknown. In germline, CDR1 is SGHKS, CDR2 YYEKEE (reference sequence). The CDR3 is 12 residues long. This entry comes from a study of CXCR3-negative and CXCR3-positive naive CD8 T cells. Study conclusions and caveats: Both naive subsets showed comparably high diversity, and memory CD8+ cells showed much lower diversity.

Libraries were UMI-labeled 5' RACE TRB cDNA. Each CDR3 protein gets one entry in TCRdb, which reprocessed the 5' RACE reads and gives no DNA. Seen in this sample are approximately 53,000 distinct CDR3 sequences; the ten most common clones hold about 25%. Sequencing was done on a sample of memory CD8+ T cells from blood. The V call is TRBV5-5, the J call TRBJ2-7. This clonotype was obtained from a human donor in good health. Some clones in this sample may be carry-over from other donors' samples. The CDR3 is CASSLVGQEQYF.